Only one count was recorded for the clone carrying this T cell receptor beta chain. What it binds is unknown. Lung cancer patients with chemo-refractory metastatic non-small-cell disease were given focal radiation plus CTLA-4 blockade with ipilimumab. V dropped 3 bases and J dropped 5; count of bases not matched to a gene: 8. The CDR3 covers 15 residues. Germline V lookup: CDR1 SGDLS, CDR2 YYNGEE. The data were obtained in a study of radiotherapy plus CTLA-4 blockade in lung cancer. Study summary: Disease control reached over 30%, with objective responses in 15% to 20%. General observations from the study: Clones of tumor-derived TCRs expanded in blood after radiotherapy plus ipilimumab. Early blood T cell clone changes and increased post-radiation serum interferon-beta were reportedly the strongest response predictors.

Assay: immunoSEQ multiplex PCR; the TCRdb copy retains only in-frame clones and omits some. Found here are some 60,000 clones, 77% of them singletons; the top ten hold around 3.7%. This specimen was peripheral blood, taken from a patient treated with radiotherapy plus ipilimumab. This rearrangement joins TRBV9 to TRBJ1-2; TRBD1 agrees at 9 bases. The receptor comes from a human donor with non-small cell lung cancer who had a partial response to radiotherapy plus ipilimumab. The CDR3 bases are TGTGCCAGCAGCGACCACACAGGGGGCGCTTATGGCTACACCTTC. This gives the protein CASSDHTGGAYGYTF. Complete variable domain (other parts from reference TRBV9 and TRBJ1-2): DSGVTQTPKHLITATGQRVTLRCSPRSGDLSVYWYQQSLDQGLQFLIQYYNGEERAKGNILERFSAQQFPDLHSELNLSSLELGDSALYFCASSDHTGGAYGYTFGSGTRLTVV.